This TCR beta chain was recorded in a study of long-term antiretroviral therapy in people with HIV. Notes on the study in general: Diversity measured after ART increased yet remained under transplant donor controls.

Survey level was the resolution at which the v3.0 immunoSEQ assay ran. The table came from immunoSEQ multiplex PCR; TCRdb's copy has only in-frame clones and leaves some out. The sample contains around 29,000 clones, approximately 80% of which appear only once. Note on this clone: Its specificity is unknown.

Germline loops: CDR1 PRHDT, CDR2 FYEKMQ (reference sequence). V dropped 1 base and J dropped 3; count of bases not matched to a gene: 5. The CDR3 runs 16 residues. The input for sequencing was unsorted PBMCs, taken 0.3 years after starting antiretroviral therapy. The rearrangement links TRBV13 to TRBJ2-3, with 9 bases that match TRBD2. The sequence derives from a man in his forties with HIV. The CDR3: CASSLEREVETDTQYF. DNA for the CDR3: TGTGCCAGCAGCTTAGAGCGGGAGGTGGAAACAGATACGCAGTATTTT.